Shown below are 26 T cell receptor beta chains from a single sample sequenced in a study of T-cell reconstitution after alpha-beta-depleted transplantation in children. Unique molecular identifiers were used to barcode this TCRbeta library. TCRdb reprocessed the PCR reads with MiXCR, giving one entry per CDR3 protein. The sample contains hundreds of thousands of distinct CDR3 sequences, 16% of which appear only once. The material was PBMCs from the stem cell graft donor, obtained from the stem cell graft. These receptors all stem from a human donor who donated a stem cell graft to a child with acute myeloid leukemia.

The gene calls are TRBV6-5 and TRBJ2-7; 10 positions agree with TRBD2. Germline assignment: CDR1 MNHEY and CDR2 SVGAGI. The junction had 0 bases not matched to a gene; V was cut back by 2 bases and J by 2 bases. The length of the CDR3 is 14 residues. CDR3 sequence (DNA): TGTGCCAGCAGTTACACTAGCGGGACCTACGAGCAGTACTTC. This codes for CASSYTSGTYEQYF.

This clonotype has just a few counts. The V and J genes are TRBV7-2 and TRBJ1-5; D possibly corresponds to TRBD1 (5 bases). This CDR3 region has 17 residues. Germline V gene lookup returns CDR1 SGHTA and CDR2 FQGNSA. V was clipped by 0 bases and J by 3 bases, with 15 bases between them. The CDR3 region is CASSLASGQAYNQPQHF. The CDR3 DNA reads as TGTGCCAGCAGCTTAGCTTCCGGACAAGCGTACAATCAGCCCCAGCATTTT. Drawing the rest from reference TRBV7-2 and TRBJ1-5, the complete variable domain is GAGVSQSPSNKVTEKGKDVELRCDPISGHTALYWYRQSLGQGLEFLIYFQGNSAPDKSGLPSDRFSAERTGGSVSTLTIQRTQQEDSAVYLCASSLASGQAYNQPQHFGDGTRLSIL.

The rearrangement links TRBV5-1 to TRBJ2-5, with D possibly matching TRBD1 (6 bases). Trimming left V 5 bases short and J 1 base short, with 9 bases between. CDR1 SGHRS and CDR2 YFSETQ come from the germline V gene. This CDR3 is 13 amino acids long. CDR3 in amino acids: CASRRQAQETQYF. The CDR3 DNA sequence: TGCGCCAGCAGGAGACAGGCCCAAGAGACCCAGTACTTC.

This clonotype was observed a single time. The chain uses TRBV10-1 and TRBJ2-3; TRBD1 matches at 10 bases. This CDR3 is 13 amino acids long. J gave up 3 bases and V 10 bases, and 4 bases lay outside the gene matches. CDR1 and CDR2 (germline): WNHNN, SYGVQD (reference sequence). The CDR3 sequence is CATGTGDTDTQYF. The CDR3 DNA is TGCGCCACCGGGACAGGGGATACAGATACGCAGTATTTT.

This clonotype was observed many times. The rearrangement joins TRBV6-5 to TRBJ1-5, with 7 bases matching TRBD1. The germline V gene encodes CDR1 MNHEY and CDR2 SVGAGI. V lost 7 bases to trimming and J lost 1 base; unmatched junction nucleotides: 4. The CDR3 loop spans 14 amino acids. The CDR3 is CASTEGASNQPQHF. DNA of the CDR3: TGTGCCAGCACGGAGGGGGCGAGCAATCAGCCCCAGCATTTT.

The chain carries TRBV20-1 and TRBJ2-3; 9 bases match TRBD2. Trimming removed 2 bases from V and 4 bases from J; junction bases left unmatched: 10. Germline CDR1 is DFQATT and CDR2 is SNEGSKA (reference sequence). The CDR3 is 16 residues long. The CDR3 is CSARNLPTSGADTQYF. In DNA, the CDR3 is TGCAGTGCTAGAAATTTGCCGACTAGCGGTGCAGATACGCAGTATTTT.

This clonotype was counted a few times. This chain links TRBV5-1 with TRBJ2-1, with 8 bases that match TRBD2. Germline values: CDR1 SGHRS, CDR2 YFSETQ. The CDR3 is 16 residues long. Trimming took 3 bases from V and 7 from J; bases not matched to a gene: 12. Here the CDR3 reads CASSSFVAGGANEQFF. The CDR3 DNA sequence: TGCGCCAGCAGCTCGTTTGTGGCGGGGGGAGCTAATGAGCAGTTCTTC.

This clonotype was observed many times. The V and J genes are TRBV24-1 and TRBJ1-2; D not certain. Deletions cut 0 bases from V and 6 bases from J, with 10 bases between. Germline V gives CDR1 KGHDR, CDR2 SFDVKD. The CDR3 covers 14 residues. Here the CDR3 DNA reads TGTGCCACCAGTGATTTGTCCGGGAGGAATGGCTACACCTTC. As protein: CATSDLSGRNGYTF.

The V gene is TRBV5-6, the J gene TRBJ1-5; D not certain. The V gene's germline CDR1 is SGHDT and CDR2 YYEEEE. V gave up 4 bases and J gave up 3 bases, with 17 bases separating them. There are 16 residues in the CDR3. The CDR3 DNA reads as TGTGCCAGCAGCCGGAGCAGGTTGCCGACCAATCAGCCCCAGCATTTT. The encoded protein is CASSRSRLPTNQPQHF.

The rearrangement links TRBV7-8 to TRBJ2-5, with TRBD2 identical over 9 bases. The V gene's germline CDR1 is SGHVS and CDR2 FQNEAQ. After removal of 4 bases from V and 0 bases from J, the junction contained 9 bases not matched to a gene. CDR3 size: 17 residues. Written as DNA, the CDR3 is TGTGCCAGCAGCTGGGAGCGGGGGGCTAATTACCAAGAGACCCAGTACTTC. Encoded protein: CASSWERGANYQETQYF. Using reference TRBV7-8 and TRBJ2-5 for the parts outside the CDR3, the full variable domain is GAGVSQSPRYKVAKRGQDVALRCDPISGHVSLFWYQQALGQGPEFLTYFQNEAQLDKSGLPSDRFFAERPEGSVSTLKIQRTQQEDSAVYLCASSWERGANYQETQYFGPGTRLLVL.

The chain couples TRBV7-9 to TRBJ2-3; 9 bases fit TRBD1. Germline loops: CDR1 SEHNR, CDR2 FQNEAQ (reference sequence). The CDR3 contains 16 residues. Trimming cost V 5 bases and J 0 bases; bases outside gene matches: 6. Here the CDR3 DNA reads TGTGCCAGCAGCCATACGACAGGGGGTAGCACAGATACGCAGTATTTT. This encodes CASSHTTGGSTDTQYF. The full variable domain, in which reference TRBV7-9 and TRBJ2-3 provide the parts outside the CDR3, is DTGVSQNPRHKITKRGQNVTFRCDPISEHNRLYWYRQTLGQGPEFLTYFQNEAQLEKSRLLSDRFSAERPKGSFSTLEIQRTEQGDSAMYLCASSHTTGGSTDTQYFGPGTRLTVL.

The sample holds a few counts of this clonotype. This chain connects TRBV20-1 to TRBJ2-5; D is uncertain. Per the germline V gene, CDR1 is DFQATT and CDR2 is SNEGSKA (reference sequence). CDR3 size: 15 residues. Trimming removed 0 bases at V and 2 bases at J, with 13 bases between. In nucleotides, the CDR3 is TGCAGTGCTAGAGATCAAACAACCCGACAAGAGACCCAGTACTTC. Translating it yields CSARDQTTRQETQYF.

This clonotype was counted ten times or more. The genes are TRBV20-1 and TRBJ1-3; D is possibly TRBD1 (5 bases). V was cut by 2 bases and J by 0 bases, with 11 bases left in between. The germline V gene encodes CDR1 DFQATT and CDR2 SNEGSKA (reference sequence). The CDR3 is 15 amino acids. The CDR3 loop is CSARLGERSGNTIYF. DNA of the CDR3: TGCAGTGCTAGACTGGGGGAGCGCTCTGGAAACACCATATATTTT.

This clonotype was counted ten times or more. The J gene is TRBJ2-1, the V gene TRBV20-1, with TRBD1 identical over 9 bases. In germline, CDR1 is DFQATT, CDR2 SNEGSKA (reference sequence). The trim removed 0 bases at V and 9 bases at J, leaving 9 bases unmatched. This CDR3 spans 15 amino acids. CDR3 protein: CSARDIGTGLGEQFF. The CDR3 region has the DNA TGCAGTGCTAGAGATATCGGGACAGGGCTAGGTGAGCAGTTCTTC.

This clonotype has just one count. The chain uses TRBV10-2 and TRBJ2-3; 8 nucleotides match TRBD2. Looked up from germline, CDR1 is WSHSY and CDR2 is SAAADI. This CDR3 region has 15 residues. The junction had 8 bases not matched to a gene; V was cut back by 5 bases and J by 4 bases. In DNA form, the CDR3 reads TGCGCCAGCAGTCCTAGGGGCGGGGGGCCAGATACGCAGTATTTT. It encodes CASSPRGGGPDTQYF.

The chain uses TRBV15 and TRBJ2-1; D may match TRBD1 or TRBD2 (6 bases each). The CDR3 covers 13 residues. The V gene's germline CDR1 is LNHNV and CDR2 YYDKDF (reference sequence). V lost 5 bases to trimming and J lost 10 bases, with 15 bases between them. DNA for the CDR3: TGTGCCACCAGCCTCAAAACGGGGGCCGAGCAGTTCTTC. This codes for CATSLKTGAEQFF.

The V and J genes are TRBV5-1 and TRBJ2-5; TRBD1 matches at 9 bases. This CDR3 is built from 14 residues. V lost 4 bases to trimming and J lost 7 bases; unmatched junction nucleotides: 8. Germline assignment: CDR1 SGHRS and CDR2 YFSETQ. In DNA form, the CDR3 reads TGCGCCAGCAGCACTGGGACAGGGACCAGGACCCAGTACTTC. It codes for CASSTGTGTRTQYF. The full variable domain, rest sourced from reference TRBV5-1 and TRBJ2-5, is KAGVTQTPRYLIKTRGQQVTLSCSPISGHRSVSWYQQTPGQGLQFLFEYFSETQRNKGNFPGRFSGRQFSNSRSEMNVSTLELGDSALYLCASSTGTGTRTQYFGPGTRLLVL.

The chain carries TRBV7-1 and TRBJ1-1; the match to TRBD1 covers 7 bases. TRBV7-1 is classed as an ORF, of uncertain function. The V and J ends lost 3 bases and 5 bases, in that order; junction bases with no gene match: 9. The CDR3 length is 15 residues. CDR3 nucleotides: TGTGCCAGCAGCTCCCAGGGGGGCTCGGGGACTGAAGCTTTCTTT. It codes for CASSSQGGSGTEAFF.

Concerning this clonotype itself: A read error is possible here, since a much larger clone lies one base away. The CDR3 here is CASTFGSTGNTIYF. The CDR3, as DNA: TGTGCCAGCACTTTTGGGTCCACTGGAAACACCATATATTTT. V usage is TRBV28 and J usage is TRBJ1-3; unclear D gene. The length of the CDR3 is 14 residues. V lost 7 bases and J 2 bases, leaving 12 bases between the germline ends. Germline values: CDR1 MDHEN, CDR2 SYDVKM. The variable domain in full, completed from reference TRBV28 and TRBJ1-3, reads DVKVTQSSRYLVKRTGEKVFLECVQDMDHENMFWYRQDPGLGLRLIYFSYDVKMKEKGDIPEGYSVSREKKERFSLILESASTNQTSMYLCASTFGSTGNTIYFGEGSWLTVV.

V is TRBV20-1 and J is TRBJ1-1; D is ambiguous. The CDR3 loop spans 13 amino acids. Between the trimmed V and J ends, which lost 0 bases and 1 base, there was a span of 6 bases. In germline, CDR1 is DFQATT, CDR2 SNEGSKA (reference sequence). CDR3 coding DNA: TGCAGTGCTAGAGAACGGAAGAACACTGAAGCTTTCTTT. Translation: CSARERKNTEAFF.

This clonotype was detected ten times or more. CDR3 residues: CSARRDGTDTQYF. CDR3 nucleotides: TGCAGTGCTCGAAGAGATGGGACAGATACGCAGTATTTT. This chain links TRBV20-1 with TRBJ2-3; D is ambiguous. CDR1 is DFQATT and CDR2 is SNEGSKA in the germline V gene (reference sequence). V lost 5 bases to trimming and J lost 3 bases, with 12 bases between them. There are 13 residues in the CDR3.

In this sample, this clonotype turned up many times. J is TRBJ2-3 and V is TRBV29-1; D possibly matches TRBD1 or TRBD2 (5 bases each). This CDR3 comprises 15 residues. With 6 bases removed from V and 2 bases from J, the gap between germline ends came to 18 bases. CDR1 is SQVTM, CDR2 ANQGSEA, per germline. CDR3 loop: CSVGPGHQITDTQYF. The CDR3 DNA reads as TGCAGCGTGGGACCGGGCCACCAGATCACAGATACGCAGTATTTT.

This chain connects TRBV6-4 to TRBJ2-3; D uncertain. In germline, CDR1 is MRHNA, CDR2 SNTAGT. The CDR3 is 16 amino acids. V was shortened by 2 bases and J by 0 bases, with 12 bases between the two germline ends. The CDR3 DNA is TGTGCCAGCAGTGACCAACCTTCTTCTAGCACAGATACGCAGTATTTT. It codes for CASSDQPSSSTDTQYF.

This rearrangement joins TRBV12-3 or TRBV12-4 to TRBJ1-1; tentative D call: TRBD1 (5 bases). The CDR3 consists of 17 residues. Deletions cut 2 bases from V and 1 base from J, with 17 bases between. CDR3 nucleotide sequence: TGTGCCAGCAGTTTAAGGTGGCAGGGTGACGGGAACACTGAAGCTTTCTTT. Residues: CASSLRWQGDGNTEAFF.

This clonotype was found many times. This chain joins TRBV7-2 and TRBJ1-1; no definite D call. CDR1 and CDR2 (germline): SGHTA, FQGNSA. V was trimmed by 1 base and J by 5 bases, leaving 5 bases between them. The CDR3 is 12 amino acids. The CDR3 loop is CASSLVKTEAFF. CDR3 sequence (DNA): TGTGCCAGCAGCTTAGTTAAGACTGAAGCTTTCTTT.

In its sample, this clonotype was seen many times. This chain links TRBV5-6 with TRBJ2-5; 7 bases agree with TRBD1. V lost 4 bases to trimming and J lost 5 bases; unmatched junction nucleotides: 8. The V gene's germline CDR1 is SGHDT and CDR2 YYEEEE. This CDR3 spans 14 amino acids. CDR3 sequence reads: CASSIRQGVETQYF. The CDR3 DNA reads TGTGCCAGCAGCATTCGACAGGGAGTCGAGACCCAGTACTTC.